Each of the 28 T cell receptor beta chains below was sequenced from the same sample in a study of shared clonotypes between healthy human individuals. Produced via immunoSEQ multiplex PCR; TCRdb's table is partial and in-frame only. In the table there are about 1.9 million clones, just over 90% of which are singletons. It was CD45RO-negative cells, positively selected for CCR7, that made up naive CD8 cells, with terminally differentiated effector memory CD45RA+ cells excluded. The specimen was naive CD8+ T cells from PBMCs. These receptors came from a man aged 18 to 29 in good health. Some clones in this sample may be carry-over from other donors' samples.

J is TRBJ2-3 and V is TRBV4-1; the match to TRBD2 covers 11 bases. The ends lost 1 base at V and 2 bases at J; junction bases unmatched: 5. This CDR3 is built from 17 residues. In germline, CDR1 is MGHRA, CDR2 YSYEKL. CDR3 DNA: TGCGCCAGCAGCCAAGCCACTAGCGGGAGTTACACAGATACGCAGTATTTT. Its translation: CASSQATSGSYTDTQYF.

This clone has just a few counts. This sequence joins TRBV7-2 and TRBJ1-2; D is perhaps TRBD1 (5 bases). The CDR3 is made up of 14 amino acids. Germline CDR1 and CDR2: SGHTA and FQGNSA. Trimming pared 3 bases from V and 4 bases from J, leaving 12 bases between. CDR3 in DNA: TGTGCCAGCAGCTTTGCCGGGACCTCCTATGGCTACACCTTC. Its protein product is CASSFAGTSYGYTF. The full variable domain, in which reference TRBV7-2 and TRBJ1-2 provide the parts outside the CDR3, is GAGVSQSPSNKVTEKGKDVELRCDPISGHTALYWYRQSLGQGLEFLIYFQGNSAPDKSGLPSDRFSAERTGGSVSTLTIQRTQQEDSAVYLCASSFAGTSYGYTFGSGTRLTVV.

This chain joins TRBV28 and TRBJ1-1; tentative D call: TRBD1 (6 bases). The CDR3 is made up of 13 amino acids. From germline, CDR1 is MDHEN and CDR2 SYDVKM. CDR3 sequence: CEAGEVRNTEAFF. The CDR3 DNA reads as TGTGAAGCAGGGGAAGTGAGAAACACTGAAGCTTTCTTT.

The chain employs TRBV6-1 and TRBJ1-2, with 10 bases matching TRBD1. The CDR3 covers 15 residues. J gave up 4 bases and V 2 bases, and 4 bases lay outside the gene matches. Germline V CDR1 and CDR2: MNHNS, SASEGT. The CDR3 here is CASSEIDRGLYGYTF. CDR3 nucleotide sequence: TGTGCCAGCAGTGAAATAGACAGGGGGCTCTATGGCTACACCTTC.

V gene TRBV19 combines with J gene TRBJ1-2; D is possibly TRBD1 (5 bases). The germline V gene encodes CDR1 LNHDA and CDR2 SQIVND (reference sequence). V gave up 3 bases and J gave up 8 bases, with 22 bases separating them. CDR3 length: 16 amino acids. In nucleotides, the CDR3 is TGTGCCAGTAGTATGGACGCTCCGGGACCGACGGCAGGCTACACCTTC. Protein: CASSMDAPGPTAGYTF.

The count of this clone is one. V usage is TRBV15 and J usage is TRBJ2-7, with TRBD2 identical over 12 bases. There are 18 residues in the CDR3. J was trimmed by 5 bases and V by 3 bases; bases with no gene match: 14. Germline CDR1 LNHNV, CDR2 YYDKDF (reference sequence). The CDR3 DNA reads as TGTGCCACCAGCAGTGAAATCAGACTAGCGGGAGCGATAAACGAGCAGTACTTC. It encodes CATSSEIRLAGAINEQYF.

The genes are TRBV15 and TRBJ2-5; 8 bases are a match to TRBD2. This CDR3 contains 15 residues. Trimming cost V 4 bases and J 1 base; bases outside gene matches: 5. Germline CDR1 and CDR2: LNHNV and YYDKDF (reference sequence). The CDR3 region is CATSTRLASQETQYF. CDR3 in DNA: TGTGCCACCAGCACCCGACTAGCGTCCCAAGAGACCCAGTACTTC.

The V gene is TRBV15, the J gene TRBJ2-7, with D unclear. The germline V gene encodes CDR1 LNHNV and CDR2 YYDKDF (reference sequence). The germline V and J ends were trimmed by 0 bases and 3 bases, with 15 bases remaining between them. The CDR3 totals 16 residues. CDR3 DNA sequence: TGTGCCACCAGCAGAGATAAGGGCAGGACCCGCTACGAGCAGTACTTC. Residues: CATSRDKGRTRYEQYF.

This rearrangement joins TRBV18 to TRBJ2-7, with D hard to call. CDR1 KGHSH and CDR2 LQKENI come from the germline V gene. The germline V and J ends were trimmed by 2 bases and 3 bases, with 14 bases remaining between them. The CDR3 covers 15 residues. The CDR3 DNA follows: TGTGCCAGCTCACCAGATAGGCAGGCTGTCTACGAGCAGTACTTC. It specifies CASSPDRQAVYEQYF.

This clone has only one observation. V and J are TRBV30 and TRBJ2-2; 10 bases match TRBD1. The CDR3 has 16 amino acids. The germline V gene encodes CDR1 GTSNPN and CDR2 SVGIG (reference sequence). Unmatched junction bases numbered 6, after V lost 2 bases and J lost 3 bases. The CDR3 reads CAWSRRQGADTGELFF. For the CDR3, the DNA is TGTGCCTGGAGTAGAAGACAGGGGGCGGACACCGGGGAGCTGTTTTTT.

The V and J genes are TRBV6-6 and TRBJ2-7; no reliable D call. The germline V and J ends were trimmed by 5 bases and 3 bases, with 11 bases remaining between them. Germline V CDR1 and CDR2: MNHNY, SVGAGI (reference sequence). This CDR3 is built from 13 residues. CDR3 region: CASSAQMRYEQYF. The CDR3 coding sequence is TGTGCCAGCAGTGCTCAGATGCGCTACGAGCAGTACTTC.

This rearrangement joins TRBV19 to TRBJ1-3; TRBD1 might be the D (5 bases). Trimming left V 5 bases short and J 0 bases short, with 14 bases between. Germline loops: CDR1 LNHDA, CDR2 SQIVND (reference sequence). CDR3 length: 16 amino acids. Written as DNA, the CDR3 is TGTGCCAGTAGTCCCGAGACAGTCTTCTCTGGAAACACCATATATTTT. This sequence encodes CASSPETVFSGNTIYF.

The J gene is TRBJ1-4, the V gene TRBV7-9; a weak D match, TRBD1 (5 bases). Germline CDR1 reads SEHNR; CDR2 reads FQNEAQ (reference sequence). The CDR3 is 14 amino acids. V dropped 5 bases and J dropped 8 bases, with 15 bases sitting between them. The CDR3 loop is CASSDSVGLEKLFF. DNA of the CDR3: TGTGCCAGCAGCGACAGCGTCGGTTTGGAAAAACTGTTTTTT.

This chain uses TRBV5-5 with TRBJ2-2; D tentatively reads TRBD1 or TRBD2 (5 bases each). Trimming stripped 7 bases from V and 11 bases from J, with 12 bases between. There are 11 residues in the CDR3. CDR1 is SGHKS and CDR2 is YYEKEE in the germline V gene (reference sequence). Here the CDR3 reads CASHHWDELFF. CDR3 nucleotide sequence: TGTGCCAGCCACCATTGGGACGAGCTGTTTTTT.

The CDR3 bases are TGTGCCAGCAGCTACCCCAGGTCTAGCCCGAACACCGGGGAGCTGTTTTTT. Translated: CASSYPRSSPNTGELFF. V gene TRBV9 combines with J gene TRBJ2-2; tentatively, D is TRBD2 (5 bases). Trimming left V 4 bases short and J 0 bases short, with 16 bases between. This CDR3 spans 17 amino acids. In germline, CDR1 is SGDLS, CDR2 YYNGEE.

This clone came up once. The chain is built from TRBV16 and TRBJ2-7; D may correspond to TRBD1 or TRBD2 (5 bases each). The CDR3 covers 14 residues. Trimming shortened V by 5 bases and J by 3 bases, and 14 bases separated the two germline ends. Looked up from germline, CDR1 is KGHSY and CDR2 is FQNENV. CDR3 nucleotide sequence: TGTGCCAGCAGCGAAGGACGGGGCTTCTACGAGCAGTACTTC. Its protein is CASSEGRGFYEQYF.

This clone is a singleton in its sample. V gene TRBV5-1 combines with J gene TRBJ2-5; D call uncertain. Germline CDR1 SGHRS, CDR2 YFSETQ. V shed 0 bases and J shed 1 base, with 7 bases lying between them. CDR3 length: 14 amino acids. The CDR3 region is CASSLGQAQETQYF. The CDR3 DNA reads TGCGCCAGCAGCTTGGGGCAGGCCCAAGAGACCCAGTACTTC.

The CDR3 coding sequence is TGTGCCAGCAGTGAAGCGCTAGTCAGGGCTAGCGGGCGGGGGCAGTTCTTC. Its protein product is CASSEALVRASGRGQFF. The chain is built from TRBV6-1 and TRBJ2-1, with 8 bases identical to TRBD2. With 0 bases clipped from V and 12 bases from J, the junction kept 16 bases outside the gene matches. The germline gives CDR1 MNHNS, CDR2 SASEGT. This CDR3 has 17 residues.

The chain recombines TRBV4-1 with TRBJ1-3; D gene unclear. V was cut by 3 bases and J by 0 bases, with 9 bases left in between. This CDR3 has 15 amino acids. Per germline, CDR1 MGHRA and CDR2 YSYEKL. CDR3 in amino acids: CASSHTRSSGNTIYF. The DNA of the CDR3 is TGCGCCAGCAGCCATACTAGAAGCTCTGGAAACACCATATATTTT.

The chain carries TRBV9 and TRBJ2-1; D gene unclear. V lost 0 bases, J lost 0 bases, and 13 bases lay in between. The CDR3 consists of 17 residues. Germline CDR1 and CDR2: SGDLS and YYNGEE. This CDR3 is CASSVAGTPSSYNEQFF. The CDR3 DNA reads as TGTGCCAGCAGCGTAGCTGGTACGCCAAGCTCCTACAATGAGCAGTTCTTC.

V and J are TRBV7-6 and TRBJ1-1; maybe TRBD1 (5 bases). The germline V gene encodes CDR1 SGHVS and CDR2 FNYEAQ. The CDR3 consists of 14 residues. V lost 8 bases and J 0 bases, leaving 13 bases between the germline ends. The CDR3 sequence: CASCRGDLNTEAFF. The CDR3 DNA reads TGTGCCAGCTGCCGGGGGGACCTGAACACTGAAGCTTTCTTT.

This clone was recorded once. This chain uses TRBV28 with TRBJ2-5, with TRBD2 identical over 10 bases. CDR3 length: 20 residues. CDR1 and CDR2 (germline): MDHEN, SYDVKM. V shed 3 bases, J shed 0 bases, and the junction held 16 bases outside the gene matches. CDR3 DNA sequence: TGTGCCAGCAGTTTCTCGGGTCGCTGGGGACTAGCGCAGTACCAAGAGACCCAGTACTTC. As protein: CASSFSGRWGLAQYQETQYF.

Turning to this clone: A single base separates this from a much larger clone, so it may be a read error. This sample also contains other DNA sequences that code for the same CDR3. The chain uses TRBV5-4 and TRBJ2-7; D is undetermined. The CDR3 extends over 11 amino acids. V shed 3 bases and J shed 1 base, with 2 bases lying between them. From germline, CDR1 is SGHNT and CDR2 YYREEE (reference sequence). Here the CDR3 DNA reads TGTGCCAGCAGCTCATCCTACGAGCAGTACTTC. Translation: CASSSSYEQYF.

The CDR3 region has the DNA TGTGCCAGCAGTTTAAGTCTAGCGGAAGATACGCAGTATTTT. Translating it yields CASSLSLAEDTQYF. J is TRBJ2-3 and V is TRBV28, with TRBD2 identical over 7 bases. V gave up 2 bases and J gave up 5 bases; unmatched junction bases: 4. The CDR3 has 14 amino acids. CDR1 is MDHEN and CDR2 is SYDVKM in the germline V gene. The whole variable domain, remainder taken from reference TRBV28 and TRBJ2-3, is DVKVTQSSRYLVKRTGEKVFLECVQDMDHENMFWYRQDPGLGLRLIYFSYDVKMKEKGDIPEGYSVSREKKERFSLILESASTNQTSMYLCASSLSLAEDTQYFGPGTRLTVL.

Note on this clone: The same CDR3 is also encoded by other DNA sequences in this sample. This chain uses TRBV29-1 with TRBJ1-1; 7 bases fit TRBD1. The germline V gene encodes CDR1 SQVTM and CDR2 ANQGSEA. The V segment lost 7 bases and the J segment 8 bases; nucleotides outside the gene matches: 4. This CDR3 has 10 amino acids. CDR3 nucleotide sequence: TGCAGCGCCACAGGGGCCGAAGCTTTCTTT. Its translation is CSATGAEAFF.

The chain is built from TRBV19 and TRBJ1-1; TRBD1 matches 7 bases. The CDR3 has 14 residues. Germline V gene lookup returns CDR1 LNHDA and CDR2 SQIVND (reference sequence). Losses at the gene ends were 7 bases for V and 4 bases for J; bases not matched to a gene: 9. The CDR3 DNA is TGTGCCAGTACCCAACAGGGGTTGATCACTGAAGCTTTCTTT. This sequence encodes CASTQQGLITEAFF.

In DNA, the CDR3 is TGCAGCGTTGTTGGACTAGTCCCAGTTGAGCAGTTCTTC. Its protein is CSVVGLVPVEQFF. This chain links TRBV29-1 with TRBJ2-1, with 7 bases identical to TRBD2. The germline gives CDR1 SQVTM, CDR2 ANQGSEA. The CDR3 totals 13 residues. Trimming took 4 bases from V and 9 from J; bases not matched to a gene: 9.

The rearrangement uses TRBV27 and TRBJ2-3; no clear D gene. Germline V gene data show CDR1 as MNHEY and CDR2 as SMNVEV (reference sequence). Trimming left V 3 bases short and J 4 bases short, with 14 bases between. This CDR3 comprises 15 residues. The CDR3 sequence: CASSFAPLAADTQYF. CDR3 in DNA: TGTGCCAGCAGTTTTGCGCCCCTGGCTGCAGATACGCAGTATTTT.